The 20 T cell receptor beta chains below were found in one sample sequenced in a study of T cell responses to AZD1222 COVID-19 vaccine. Only in-frame clones appear in the TCRdb table, and some are missing; sequencing was by immunoSEQ multiplex PCR. The profile shows about 120,000 clones, approximately 92% of them singletons. The source material was peripheral blood, sampled on day 0 of AZD1222 vaccination. The source of these receptors is an adult in good health.

The chain combines TRBV7-2 with TRBJ1-3, with TRBD1 as a possible D gene (6 bases). This CDR3 comprises 15 residues. Germline CDR1 and CDR2: SGHTA and FQGNSA. V was shortened by 1 base and J by 2 bases, with 9 bases between the two germline ends. CDR3 bases: TGTGCCAGCAGCTTAGGGCAGGGGCCTGGAAACACCATATATTTT. As protein: CASSLGQGPGNTIYF. The whole variable domain, remainder taken from reference TRBV7-2 and TRBJ1-3, is GAGVSQSPSNKVTEKGKDVELRCDPISGHTALYWYRQSLGQGLEFLIYFQGNSAPDKSGLPSDRFSAERTGGSVSTLTIQRTQQEDSAVYLCASSLGQGPGNTIYFGEGSWLTVV.

V usage is TRBV18 and J usage is TRBJ1-3; 8 positions agree with TRBD1. The V and J ends lost 3 bases and 4 bases, in that order; junction bases with no gene match: 5. The CDR3 totals 15 residues. The germline CDR1 and CDR2 sequences are KGHSH and LQKENI. The CDR3 protein is CASSPAGTGGNTIYF. CDR3 nucleotides: TGTGCCAGCTCACCGGCCGGGACAGGAGGAAACACCATATATTTT.

The rearrangement uses TRBV7-2 and TRBJ1-5, with D possibly being TRBD1 (6 bases). Trimming pared 1 base from V and 7 bases from J, leaving 14 bases between. The CDR3 has 15 residues. CDR1 and CDR2 from the germline V gene are SGHTA and FQGNSA. The CDR3 sequence: CASSLGGSGAQPQHF. CDR3 in DNA: TGTGCCAGCAGCTTAGGTGGTTCAGGGGCCCAGCCCCAGCATTTT.

This chain links TRBV19 with TRBJ2-1, with TRBD2 as a possible D gene (7 bases). The V end lost 5 bases, the J end lost 9 bases, and 14 bases lay between the germline ends. This CDR3 is built from 13 residues. The germline V gene encodes CDR1 LNHDA and CDR2 SQIVND (reference sequence). This CDR3 is CASSSWGGGEQFF. The CDR3 DNA sequence: TGTGCCAGTAGTTCGTGGGGGGGCGGTGAGCAGTTCTTC. The variable domain in full, completed from reference TRBV19 and TRBJ2-1, reads DGGITQSPKYLFRKEGQNVTLSCEQNLNHDAMYWYRQDPGQGLRLIYYSQIVNDFQKGDIAEGYSVSREKKESFPLTVTSAQKNPTAFYLCASSSWGGGEQFFGPGTRLTVL.

V is TRBV13 and J is TRBJ2-1; the D is unclear. Germline loops: CDR1 PRHDT, CDR2 FYEKMQ (reference sequence). The CDR3 spans 15 residues. Trimming cost V 6 bases and J 8 bases, with 20 bases left between them. CDR3 region: CASSSATHSTHEQFF. CDR3 bases: TGTGCCAGCAGTTCGGCGACTCACTCGACACATGAGCAGTTCTTC.

This clone was seen a handful of times. The chain is built from TRBV9 and TRBJ1-1, with D uncertain. Per the germline V gene, CDR1 is SGDLS and CDR2 is YYNGEE. CDR3 size: 15 residues. Trimming pared 0 bases from V and 3 bases from J, leaving 12 bases between. The CDR3 loop is CASSVAGSSDTEAFF. The CDR3 DNA sequence: TGTGCCAGCAGCGTAGCGGGGAGCTCTGACACTGAAGCTTTCTTT.

This clone was seen more than once but under ten times. The chain links TRBV20-1 to TRBJ1-1; D call uncertain. CDR1 DFQATT and CDR2 SNEGSKA come from the germline V gene (reference sequence). The ends were cut back, 5 bases at V and 0 bases at J, with 4 bases in the middle. The CDR3 sequence is 11 residues long. The CDR3 DNA reads TGCAGTGCTTGGGTGAACACTGAAGCTTTCTTT. Its protein product is CSAWVNTEAFF.

This chain connects TRBV7-8 to TRBJ1-5; 7 nucleotides agree with TRBD1. CDR1 is SGHVS, CDR2 FQNEAQ, per germline. V dropped 5 bases and J dropped 7; count of bases not matched to a gene: 8. The CDR3 sequence is 14 residues long. The CDR3 sequence is CASSLRQGGQPQHF. The CDR3 nucleotides are TGTGCCAGCAGCCTCCGACAGGGCGGGCAGCCCCAGCATTTT.

As DNA, the CDR3 is TGTGCCTGGAGTGTCTGGGCAGGGGGCACCACCGGGGAGCTGTTTTTT. Its protein product is CAWSVWAGGTTGELFF. This chain connects TRBV30 to TRBJ2-2; 8 bases map to TRBD1. V trimming: 0 bases; J trimming: 4 bases; junction bases outside the gene matches: 7. The CDR3 is 16 residues long. Per the germline V gene, CDR1 is GTSNPN and CDR2 is SVGIG (reference sequence).

The rearrangement uses TRBV5-5 and TRBJ2-2; no clear D gene. There are 12 residues in the CDR3. Per the germline V gene, CDR1 is SGHKS and CDR2 is YYEKEE (reference sequence). V lost 1 base and J lost 9, with 7 bases in between. The CDR3 protein is CASSLFGRELFF. The CDR3 DNA reads as TGTGCCAGCAGCTTGTTTGGGCGGGAGCTGTTTTTT.

CDR3 DNA sequence: TGTGCCAGCAGCCCAATTGCCGACTACGAGCAGTACTTC. Its protein product is CASSPIADYEQYF. This sequence joins TRBV6-5 and TRBJ2-7, with D unresolved. The length of the CDR3 is 13 residues. The germline V and J ends were trimmed by 6 bases and 3 bases, with 12 bases remaining between them. Germline V gives CDR1 MNHEY, CDR2 SVGAGI.

V and J are TRBV5-1 and TRBJ1-3; D is undetermined. Germline values: CDR1 SGHRS, CDR2 YFSETQ. With 2 bases removed from V and 0 bases from J, the gap between germline ends came to 9 bases. The CDR3 length is 15 residues. The CDR3 is CASSLQPSSGNTIYF. The CDR3, as DNA: TGCGCCAGCAGCTTACAGCCGTCCTCTGGAAACACCATATATTTT.

The chain couples TRBV5-1 to TRBJ2-1; 7 bases are a match to TRBD1. CDR3 length equals 15 residues. CDR1 and CDR2 (germline): SGHRS, YFSETQ. V shed 2 bases and J 1 base; nucleotides not matched to a gene: 3. The CDR3 bases are TGCGCCAGCAGCTTCCGGGACAGATCCTACAATGAGCAGTTCTTC. It translates to CASSFRDRSYNEQFF. The full variable domain, in which reference TRBV5-1 and TRBJ2-1 provide the parts outside the CDR3, is KAGVTQTPRYLIKTRGQQVTLSCSPISGHRSVSWYQQTPGQGLQFLFEYFSETQRNKGNFPGRFSGRQFSNSRSEMNVSTLELGDSALYLCASSFRDRSYNEQFFGPGTRLTVL.

The V call is TRBV5-1, the J call TRBJ1-6; 8 nucleotides match TRBD1. The CDR3 length is 15 residues. Germline V gene sequence: CDR1 SGHRS, CDR2 YFSETQ. The junction had 9 bases not matched to a gene; V was cut back by 6 bases and J by 7 bases. The CDR3 DNA reads as TGCGCCAGCACTCCAAGGGCAGGGGGCAATTCACCCCTCCACTTT. Translating gives CASTPRAGGNSPLHF.

This clone came up once. The chain is built from TRBV3-1 (or the pseudogene TRBV3-2) and TRBJ2-5; maybe TRBD2 (6 bases). The germline V gene encodes CDR1 LGHDT and CDR2 YNNKEL (reference sequence). The CDR3 consists of 16 residues. V was trimmed by 4 bases and J by 1 base, leaving 16 bases between them. CDR3: CASSLTTGGLQETQYF. DNA of the CDR3: TGTGCCAGCAGCCTCACGACCGGAGGGCTCCAAGAGACCCAGTACTTC.

The rearrangement links TRBV7-8 to TRBJ1-5; D gene unclear. Trimming stripped 1 base from V and 9 bases from J, with 10 bases between. This CDR3 is built from 13 residues. CDR1 SGHVS and CDR2 FQNEAQ come from the germline V gene. The CDR3 loop reads CASSLERPGPQHF. CDR3 nucleotide sequence: TGTGCCAGCAGCTTAGAACGGCCGGGGCCCCAGCATTTT.

The gene calls are TRBV10-3 and TRBJ1-1; the match to TRBD1 covers 7 bases. Per the germline V gene, CDR1 is ENHRY and CDR2 is SYGVKD. V lost 0 bases to trimming and J lost 6 bases; unmatched junction nucleotides: 4. The CDR3 totals 14 residues. Here the CDR3 reads CAISESAGQAEAFF. The CDR3 bases are TGTGCCATCAGTGAGTCGGCAGGACAGGCTGAAGCTTTCTTT.

J is TRBJ1-1 and V is TRBV10-3, with D unclear. The V end lost 3 bases, the J end lost 7 bases, and 18 bases lay between the germline ends. The CDR3 is 15 residues long. CDR1 ENHRY and CDR2 SYGVKD come from the germline V gene. The CDR3 DNA sequence: TGTGCCATCAGTGATAGCGGCTCGGGCAGTGATGAAGCTTTCTTT. As protein: CAISDSGSGSDEAFF.

The chain recombines TRBV7-6 with TRBJ2-1; weak D call: TRBD1 (5 bases). This CDR3 has 13 amino acids. Germline lookup yields CDR1 SGHVS and CDR2 FNYEAQ. The germline V and J ends were trimmed by 5 bases and 4 bases, with 9 bases remaining between them. The CDR3 spells CASSPTGYNEQFF. CDR3 nucleotide sequence: TGTGCCAGCAGCCCTACAGGTTACAATGAGCAGTTCTTC.

The V gene is TRBV6-2 or TRBV6-3, the J gene TRBJ2-7; 8 nucleotides agree with TRBD1. The trim removed 2 bases at V and 0 bases at J, leaving 9 bases unmatched. In germline, CDR1 is MNHEY, CDR2 SVGEGT. This CDR3 has 17 residues. The CDR3 reads CASSYARRDRSSYEQYF. The CDR3 region has the DNA TGTGCCAGCAGTTACGCCAGGCGGGACAGGAGCTCCTACGAGCAGTACTTC.